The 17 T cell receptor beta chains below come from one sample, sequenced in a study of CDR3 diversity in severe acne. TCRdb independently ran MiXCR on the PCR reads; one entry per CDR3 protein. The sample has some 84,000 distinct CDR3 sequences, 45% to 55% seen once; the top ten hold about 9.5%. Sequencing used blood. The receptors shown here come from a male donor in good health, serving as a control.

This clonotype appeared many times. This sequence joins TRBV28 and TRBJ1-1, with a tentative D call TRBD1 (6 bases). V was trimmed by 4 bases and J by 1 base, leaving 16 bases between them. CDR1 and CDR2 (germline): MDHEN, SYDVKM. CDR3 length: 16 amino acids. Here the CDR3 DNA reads TGTGCCAGCAGTTCCTCAGGGGAAAGATCGAACACTGAAGCTTTCTTT. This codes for CASSSSGERSNTEAFF.

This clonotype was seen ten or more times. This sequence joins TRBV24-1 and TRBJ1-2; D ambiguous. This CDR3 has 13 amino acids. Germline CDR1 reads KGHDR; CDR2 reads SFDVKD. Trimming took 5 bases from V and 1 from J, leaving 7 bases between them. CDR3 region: CATSVGFNYGYTF. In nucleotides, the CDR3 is TGTGCCACCAGTGTCGGATTTAACTATGGCTACACCTTC.

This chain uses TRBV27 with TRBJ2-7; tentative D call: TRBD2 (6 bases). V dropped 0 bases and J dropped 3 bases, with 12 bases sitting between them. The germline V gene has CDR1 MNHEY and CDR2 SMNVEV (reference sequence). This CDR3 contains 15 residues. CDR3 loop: CASSLSASAYYEQYF. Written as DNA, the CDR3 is TGTGCCAGCAGTTTATCGGCTAGCGCTTACTACGAGCAGTACTTC.

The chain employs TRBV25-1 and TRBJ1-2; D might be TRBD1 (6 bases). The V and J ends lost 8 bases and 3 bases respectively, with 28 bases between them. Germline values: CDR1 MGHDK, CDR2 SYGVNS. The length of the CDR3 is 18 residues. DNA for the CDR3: TGTGCCAGCTCACAGGCACGCCAGGGGACTCACGAACACTATGGCTACACCTTC. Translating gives CASSQARQGTHEHYGYTF.

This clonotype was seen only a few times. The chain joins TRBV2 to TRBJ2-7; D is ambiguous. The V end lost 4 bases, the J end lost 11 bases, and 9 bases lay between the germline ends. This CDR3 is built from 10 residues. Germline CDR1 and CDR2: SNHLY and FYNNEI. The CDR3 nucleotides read TGTGCCAGCAGTGGAGAGGACGAGTACTTC. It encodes CASSGEDEYF.

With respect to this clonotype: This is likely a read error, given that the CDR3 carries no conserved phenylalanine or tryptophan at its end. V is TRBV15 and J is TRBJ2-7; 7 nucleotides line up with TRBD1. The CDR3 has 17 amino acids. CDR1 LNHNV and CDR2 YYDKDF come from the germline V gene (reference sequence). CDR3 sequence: CATSGDPRDRHSYEQYL. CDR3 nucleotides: TGTGCCACCAGCGGAGACCCCCGGGACAGACACTCCTACGAGCAGTACCTC.

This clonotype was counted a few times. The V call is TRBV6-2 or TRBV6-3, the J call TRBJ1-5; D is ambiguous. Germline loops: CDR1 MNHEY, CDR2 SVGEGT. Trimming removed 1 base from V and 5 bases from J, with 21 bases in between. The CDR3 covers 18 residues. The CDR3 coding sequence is TGTGCCAGCAGTTACTTCGTGGGCAAAGCTAAATACTATCAGCCCCAGCATTTT. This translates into CASSYFVGKAKYYQPQHF.

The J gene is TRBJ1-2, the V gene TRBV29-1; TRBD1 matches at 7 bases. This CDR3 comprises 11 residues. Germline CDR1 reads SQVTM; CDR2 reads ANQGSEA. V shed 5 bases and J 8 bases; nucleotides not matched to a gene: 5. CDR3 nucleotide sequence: TGCAGCGTTTACAGGGGTCTAGGCTACACCTTC. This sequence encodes CSVYRGLGYTF.

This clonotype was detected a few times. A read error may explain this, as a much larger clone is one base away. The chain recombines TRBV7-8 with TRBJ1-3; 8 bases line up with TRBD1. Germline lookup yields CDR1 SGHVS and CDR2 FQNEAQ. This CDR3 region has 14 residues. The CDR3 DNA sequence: TGTGCCAGCAGCGGACAGGGTCGAGGAAGCACCATATATTTT. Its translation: CASSGQGRGSTIYF.

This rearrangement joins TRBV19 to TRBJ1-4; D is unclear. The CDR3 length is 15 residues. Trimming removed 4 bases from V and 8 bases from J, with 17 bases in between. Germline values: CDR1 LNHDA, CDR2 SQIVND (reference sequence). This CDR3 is CASSTRTRGWEKLFF. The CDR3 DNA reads TGTGCCAGTAGTACGAGGACGCGGGGATGGGAAAAACTGTTTTTT.

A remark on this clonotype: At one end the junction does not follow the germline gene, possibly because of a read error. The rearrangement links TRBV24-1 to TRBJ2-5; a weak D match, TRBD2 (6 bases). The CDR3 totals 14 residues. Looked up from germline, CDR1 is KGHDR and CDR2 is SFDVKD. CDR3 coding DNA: TGTACCACCAGTGATTTGTCTAGCGAAGAGACCCAGTACTTC. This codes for CTTSDLSSEETQYF.

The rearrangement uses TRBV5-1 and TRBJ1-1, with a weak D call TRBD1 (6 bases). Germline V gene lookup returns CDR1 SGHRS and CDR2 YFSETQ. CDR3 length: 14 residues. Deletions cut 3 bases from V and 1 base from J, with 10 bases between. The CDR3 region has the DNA TGCGCCAGCAGCTGGAGGACAGAGAACACTGAAGCTTTCTTT. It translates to CASSWRTENTEAFF.

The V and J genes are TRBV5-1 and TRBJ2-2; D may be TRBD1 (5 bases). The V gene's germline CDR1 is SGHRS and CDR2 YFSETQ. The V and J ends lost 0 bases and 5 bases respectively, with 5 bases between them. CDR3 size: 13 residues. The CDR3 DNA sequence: TGCGCCAGCAGCTTGGGACAGACCGGGGAGCTGTTTTTT. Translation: CASSLGQTGELFF.

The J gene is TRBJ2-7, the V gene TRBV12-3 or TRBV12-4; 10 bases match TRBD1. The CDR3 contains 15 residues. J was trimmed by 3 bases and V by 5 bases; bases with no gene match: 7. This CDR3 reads CASSPWTGGVYEQYF. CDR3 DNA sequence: TGTGCCAGCAGTCCGTGGACAGGGGGAGTCTACGAGCAGTACTTC.

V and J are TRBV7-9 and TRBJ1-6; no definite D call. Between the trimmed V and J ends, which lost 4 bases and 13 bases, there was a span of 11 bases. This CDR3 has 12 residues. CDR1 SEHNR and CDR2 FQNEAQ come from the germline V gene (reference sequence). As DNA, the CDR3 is TGTGCCAGCAGCTACCTGTCCGGGCCCCTCCACTTT. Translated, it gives CASSYLSGPLHF.

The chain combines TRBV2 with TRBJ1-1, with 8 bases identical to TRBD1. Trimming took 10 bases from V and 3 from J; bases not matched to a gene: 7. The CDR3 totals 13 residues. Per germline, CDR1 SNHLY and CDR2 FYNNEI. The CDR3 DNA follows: TGTGCCACCATCGACAGGGGATACACTGAAGCTTTCTTT. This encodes CATIDRGYTEAFF.

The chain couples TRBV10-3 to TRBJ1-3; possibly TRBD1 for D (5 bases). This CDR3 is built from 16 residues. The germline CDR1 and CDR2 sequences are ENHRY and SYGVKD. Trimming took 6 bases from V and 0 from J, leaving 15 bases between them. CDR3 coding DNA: TGTGCCATCAGATCCGTCGTAGGGGACTCTGGAAACACCATATATTTT. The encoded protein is CAIRSVVGDSGNTIYF.